This entry lists 18 T cell receptor beta chains sequenced from one sample in a study of tumor and adjacent non-tumor tissue in lung cancer. This sample's RNA came from whole unsorted tissue. This non-tumor lung sample came from over 3 cm beyond the tumor edge. A modified ARM-PCR protocol with three rounds of nested PCR amplified TCRbeta. TCRdb reprocessed the multiplex PCR reads via MiXCR and lists one record per CDR3 protein. The sample consists of 94,000 or so distinct CDR3 sequences, around three quarters of them appearing once. Sequencing used distant non-tumor lung tissue. The receptors shown here come from a woman in her forties or fifties with non-small cell lung cancer.

Note on this clonotype: A much larger clone lies a single base off, so this may be a read error. V and J are TRBV12-3 or TRBV12-4 and TRBJ2-7; D is perhaps TRBD1 (5 bases). The CDR3 sequence is 14 residues long. The CDR3 DNA follows: TGTGTCAGCAGAAGCTTGACAGCGAGCTACGAGCAGTACTTC. It yields the protein CVSRSLTASYEQYF.

Details on this clonotype: One end of the junction does not line up with germline, which may come from a read error. The CDR3 here is CPSSTGRGRTYEQYF. CDR3 coding DNA: TGCCCCAGCAGCACCGGGAGAGGGCGCACCTACGAGCAGTACTTC. The chain couples TRBV11-2 to TRBJ2-7; D might be TRBD2 (6 bases). Per the germline V gene, CDR1 is SGHAT and CDR2 is FQNNGV. There are 15 residues in the CDR3.

This chain connects TRBV6-4 to TRBJ1-3, with TRBD1 matching 9 bases. Germline CDR1 reads MRHNA; CDR2 reads SNTAGT. The CDR3 runs 14 residues. The CDR3 nucleotides read TGTGCAAGTCTGGGACAGGGCTATCGAGGCACCATATATTTT. Its protein product is CASLGQGYRGTIYF.

Worth noting for this clonotype: The conserved final phenylalanine or tryptophan is absent from the CDR3, which likely points to a read error. V is TRBV29-1 and J is TRBJ1-1; the match to TRBD1 covers 8 bases. The CDR3 consists of 14 residues. CDR1 and CDR2 (germline): SQVTM, ANQGSEA. The CDR3 here is CIVGGGQDNIEAFL. CDR3 sequence (DNA): TGCATCGTTGGGGGGGGACAGGACAATATTGAAGCTTTCCTT.

As regards this clonotype: Here the CDR3 omits its conserved ending phenylalanine or tryptophan, so a read error is the likely source. No DNA is shown, since the ends of the CDR3 on it are uncertain; the CDR3 is the one TCRdb lists. The chain recombines TRBV11-2 with TRBJ2-1; whether TRBD2, the table's D call, matches the DNA was not checked. Germline CDR1 SGHAT, CDR2 FQNNGV. From its first to its last residue, the CDR3 has 18 amino acids. The CDR3 region is CAGSLAASGSTSYNEQIL.

Comment on this clonotype: The conserved phenylalanine or tryptophan normally closing the CDR3 is absent here, so this likely arose from a read error. Because the CDR3's place on the DNA is in doubt, the DNA is left out and the CDR3 is given as listed by TCRdb. The V gene is TRBV6-1, the J gene TRBJ2-1; the table's D call of TRBD2 was not tested on the DNA. Germline V gene data show CDR1 as MNHNS and CDR2 as SASEGT. Both ends counted, the CDR3 spans 15 residues. The CDR3 spells CASRSVLAGHNEQLL.

The chain uses TRBV11-2 and TRBJ2-7; D might be TRBD2 (6 bases). The CDR3 is 17 residues long. Germline CDR1 and CDR2: SGHAT and FQNNGV. Trimming took off 5 bases at V and 0 bases at J, with 20 bases between the two ends. DNA of the CDR3: TGTGCCAGCAGCCAACCGGCTAGCGAGATAAACTCCTACGAGCAGTACTTC. Residues: CASSQPASEINSYEQYF.

As regards this clonotype: Germline is not matched at one junction end, which may reflect a read error. The chain couples TRBV12-3 or TRBV12-4 to TRBJ2-5; unclear D gene. The CDR3 contains 12 residues. CDR3 region: CASSISEETQYF. The CDR3 bases are TGTGCCAGCAGTATTTCCGAGGAGACCCAGTATTTC.

Points on this clonotype: One end of the junction varies from germline; a read error may be responsible. The chain employs TRBV5-6 and TRBJ1-4; D unresolved. This CDR3 is 16 amino acids long. CDR1 and CDR2 from the germline V gene are SGHDT and YYEEEE. Here the CDR3 DNA reads TGTGTCAGCAGCTTCGAGAGATCTGCAACTAATGAAAAACTGTTATTT. Translating gives CVSSFERSATNEKLLF.

In its sample, this clonotype was seen a few times. Possible read error: a much larger clone is one base away. The chain recombines TRBV11-2 with TRBJ1-1; D is uncertain. The V and J ends lost 2 bases and 1 base respectively, with 11 bases between them. The CDR3 has 15 amino acids. Germline V CDR1 and CDR2: SGHAT, FQNNGV. The CDR3 protein is CASSLRFDGNTEAFF. CDR3 nucleotides: TGTGCCAGCAGCTTACGTTTTGACGGGAACACTGAAGCTTTCTTT.

A word on this clonotype: At one boundary the junction diverges from the germline segment, which might be a read error. The rearrangement links TRBV6-2 or TRBV6-3 to TRBJ2-3; a weak D match, TRBD1 (6 bases). CDR3 size: 15 residues. Germline values: CDR1 MNHEY, CDR2 SVGEGT. This CDR3 is CASSYSAGDTDTQYF. The CDR3 nucleotides are TGTGCCAGCAGTTACAGTGCCGGGGACACAGATACGCAATATTTT.

For this clonotype: The junction and the germline gene differ at one end; a read error may be behind it. V usage is TRBV5-5 and J usage is TRBJ2-7; weak D call: TRBD2 (5 bases). CDR1 and CDR2 from the germline V gene are SGHKS and YYEKEE (reference sequence). The CDR3 has 15 amino acids. The DNA for the CDR3 is TGTGCCAGCAGCTCCGCCCGGGGAGCCACCTACGGGCAGTACTTC. It codes for CASSSARGATYGQYF. The whole variable domain, remainder taken from reference TRBV5-5 and TRBJ2-7, is DAGVTQSPTHLIKTRGQQVTLRCSPISGHKSVSWYQQVLGQGPQFIFQYYEKEERGRGNFPDRFSARQFPNYSSELNVNALLLGDSALYLCASSSARGATYGQYFGPGTRLTVT.

J is TRBJ1-6 and V is TRBV5-6, with TRBD1 identical over 7 bases. This CDR3 is 15 amino acids long. Germline-derived CDR1 and CDR2 are SGHDT and YYEEEE. V lost 3 bases, J lost 7 bases, and 7 bases stayed unmatched. CDR3: CASSCGQAYNSPLHF. Written as DNA, the CDR3 is TGTGCCAGCAGCTGTGGACAGGCTTACAATTCACCCCTCCACTTT.

By frequency in the sample, this clonotype is medium-sized (0.01 to 0.1%). The chain combines TRBV7-9 with TRBJ1-4; D call uncertain. Germline V gene sequence: CDR1 SEHNR, CDR2 FQNEAQ (reference sequence). V lost 1 base, J lost 2 bases, and 5 bases lay in between. The CDR3 has 14 residues. CDR3 sequence: CASSLVGTNEKLFF. In nucleotides, the CDR3 is TGTGCCAGCAGCTTAGTCGGGACTAATGAAAAACTGTTTTTT.

With regard to this clonotype: An end of the junction differs from the germline gene, which may be a read error. This chain uses TRBV4-1 with TRBJ1-6; TRBD1 is a possible D gene (6 bases). The germline CDR1 and CDR2 sequences are MGHRA and YSYEKL. This CDR3 region has 16 residues. The chain's CDR3 is CASGQGGGRGESPLQF. The CDR3 DNA reads TGCGCCAGCGGCCAAGGTGGTGGTAGGGGGGAATCACCCCTCCAATTT.

The chain joins TRBV6-1 to TRBJ2-1; possibly TRBD1 for D (6 bases). The CDR3 has 15 residues. Per germline, CDR1 MNHNS and CDR2 SASEGT. As DNA, the CDR3 is TGTGTCAACAGTGAGGGACAAGGGTCGGCGGATGAGCAGTTCTTC. This translates into CVNSEGQGSADEQFF.

The chain links TRBV2 to TRBJ2-1; TRBD2 is a possible D gene (5 bases). This CDR3 has 15 residues. Germline-derived CDR1 and CDR2 are SNHLY and FYNNEI. With 9 bases removed from V and 8 bases from J, the gap between germline ends came to 23 bases. CDR3 sequence reads: CARKLNTLVGDEQFF. In DNA form, the CDR3 reads TGTGCCAGGAAGCTCAACACTCTAGTGGGAGATGAGCAGTTCTTC.

A note on this clonotype: This could be a read error, since a much larger clone is one nucleotide away. The chain recombines TRBV5-1 with TRBJ1-1; TRBD1 might be the D (6 bases). CDR3 length: 15 residues. Germline V lookup: CDR1 SGHRS, CDR2 YFSETQ. V gave up 1 base and J gave up 1 base, with 11 bases separating them. CDR3 amino acids: CASSLRGQKNTEAFF. CDR3 sequence (DNA): TGCGCCAGCAGCTTGCGGGGACAAAAGAACACTGAAGCTTTCTTT.